A selection of T cell receptor beta chains follows, all from one sample in a study of T-cell reconstitution after alpha-beta-depleted transplantation in children. TCRdb reanalysed the PCR reads using MiXCR and keeps one entry per CDR3 protein. The sample shows around 130,000 distinct CDR3 sequences, roughly 10% of them seen only once. Source: PBMCs, mostly from graft donor cells, taken 180 days after TCRalphabeta/CD19-depleted stem cell transplant. These receptors were taken from a girl under two years old who had a stem cell transplant for combined immunodeficiency, so the T cells may come from the graft donor. Each CDR3 is given with its conserved first and last residue. D genes are given only for firm matches. The size entry is marked missing in some rows and otherwise reads once, few, many or a size class.

TRBD2	TRBV12-3/TRBV12-4	-	TRBJ2-7	TGTGCCAGCAGGACGGGACTAGCGCCTACCTACGAGCAGTACTTC	CASRTGLAPTYEQYF
-	TRBV24-1	many	TRBJ1-6	TGTGCCCTTCGTACACCCCTCCACTTT	CALRTPLHF
-	TRBV6-5	-	TRBJ2-3	TGTGCCAGCAGTTACTCGGGCGGGGCAGATACGCAGTATTTT	CASSYSGGADTQYF
-	TRBV27	few	TRBJ1-5	TGTGCCAGCAGTCCTTACACTGTTCATAGCAATAATCAGCCCCAGCATTTT	CASSPYTVHSNNQPQHF
-	TRBV29-1	-	TRBJ2-3	TGCAGCGTTGAAGACTGGGGGGAGGCAGATACGCAGTATTTT	CSVEDWGEADTQYF
TRBD1	TRBV11-2	-	TRBJ2-2	TGTGCCAGCAGCGTGAACAGGGGGCGCGAGGTCGGGGAGCTGTTTTTT	CASSVNRGREVGELFF
-	TRBV29-1	few	TRBJ1-4	TGCAGCGTAGCCGGGACTAATGAAAAACTGTTTTTT	CSVAGTNEKLFF
TRBD1	TRBV18	-	TRBJ2-5	TGTGCCAGCTCACCGGGACAGGGTCAAGAGACCCAGTACTTC	CASSPGQGQETQYF
-	TRBV3-1	-	TRBJ1-5	TGTGCCAGCAGTTTTAACCGGGACGGATTTCCCTGGGGCAATCAGCCCCAGCATTTT	CASSFNRDGFPWGNQPQHF
TRBD2	TRBV7-8	many	TRBJ2-3	TGTGCCAGCAGCGTGGGACTAGCGGAGTTTACAGATACGCAGTATTTT	CASSVGLAEFTDTQYF
-	TRBV11-2	few	TRBJ2-3	TGTGCCAGCAGCCGAGCCAGATACACAGATACGCAGTATTTT	CASSRARYTDTQYF
TRBD1	TRBV24-1	-	TRBJ2-5	TGTGCCACCAGTGATTTACAGGGGCCAGAGACCCAGTACTTC	CATSDLQGPETQYF
-	TRBV29-1	many	TRBJ2-5	TGCAGCGTTACCTCCGGGGGAGAGACCCAGTACTTC	CSVTSGGETQYF
-	TRBV27	few	TRBJ1-5	TGTGCCAGCAGCACAACAGCCCGTCAGCCCCAGCATTTT	CASSTTARQPQHF
-	TRBV28	-	TRBJ2-1	TGTGCCAGCAGGCAGGGGGGCTACAATGAGCAGTTCTTC	CASRQGGYNEQFF
TRBD2	TRBV27	-	TRBJ2-1	TGTGCCAGCAGTTTATCGACTAGCGGGATGTACAATGAGCAGTTCTTC	CASSLSTSGMYNEQFF
TRBD2	TRBV27	few	TRBJ2-1	TGTGCCAGCAACTTAGCGGGAGGTCCCTCAAATGAGCAGTTCTTC	CASNLAGGPSNEQFF
TRBD2	TRBV20-1	few	TRBJ2-7	TGCAGTGCTAGAGATTTTTCCCACCCGACGGGAGGGCCGTACGAGCAGTACTTC	CSARDFSHPTGGPYEQYF
TRBD1	TRBV20-1	few	TRBJ2-5	TGCAGTGCTGTCACCCCAGGGGGCGAGACCCAGTACTTC	CSAVTPGGETQYF
-	TRBV10-3	-	TRBJ2-3	TGTGCCATCAGTGAGTCTAGGACCCTCACCACAGATACGCAGTATTTT	CAISESRTLTTDTQYF
TRBD2	TRBV28	few	TRBJ2-2	TGTGCCACTATGACTAGCGGGGCCGGGGAGCTGTTTTTT	CATMTSGAGELFF
-	TRBV20-1	many	TRBJ1-3	TGCAGTGCTAGGGGGGGAAACACCATATATTTT	CSARGGNTIYF
TRBD1	TRBV27	many	TRBJ1-4	TGTGCCAGCTCCACCGACAGGGCCAATGAAAAACTGTTTTTT	CASSTDRANEKLFF
-	TRBV18	-	TRBJ2-2	TGTGCCAGCTCACCGGACAGCACCGGGGAGCTGTTTTTT	CASSPDSTGELFF
TRBD2	TRBV28	-	TRBJ2-3	TGTGCCAGCAGTGTAAGGGCGACTAGCGGTGCTAGCACAGATACGCAGTATTTT	CASSVRATSGASTDTQYF
-	TRBV20-1	-	TRBJ2-2	TGCAGTGCTACCCCCAGTACCGGGGAGCTGTTTTTT	CSATPSTGELFF
TRBD1	TRBV20-1	-	TRBJ1-6	TGCAGTGCCGGGACAGGGGGCGTCCTGAATTCACCCCTCCACTTT	CSAGTGGVLNSPLHF
-	TRBV5-5	-	TRBJ2-2	TGTGCCAGCAGCTTAGGACTACCACTCGGGGAGCTGTTTTTT	CASSLGLPLGELFF
TRBD1	TRBV7-8	few	TRBJ2-3	TGTGCCAGCAGCCCCCGACAGGGTGAATCAGATACGCAGTATTTT	CASSPRQGESDTQYF
-	TRBV5-5	few	TRBJ1-3	TGTGCCAGCAGCTTGGCCAAAGTCAGCTCTGGAAACACCATATATTTT	CASSLAKVSSGNTIYF
TRBD1	TRBV28	many	TRBJ2-2	TGTGCCAGCAGTTTCCCGACTTACCGGGACAGGGCGAACACCGGGGAGCTGTTTTTT	CASSFPTYRDRANTGELFF
-	TRBV20-1	-	TRBJ1-5	TGCAGTGCCCCGGGTGGGTTGAATCAGCCCCAGCATTTT	CSAPGGLNQPQHF
TRBD2	TRBV5-6	-	TRBJ2-7	TGTGCCAGCAGCCCCGGGCTCGGCAGGGGACTAGCGGGAGGTCGGACCGACGAGCAGTACTTC	CASSPGLGRGLAGGRTDEQYF
-	TRBV4-1	few	TRBJ2-6	TGCGCCAGCAGCCAATCGAACAGCCCGTCTGGGGCCAACGTCCTGACTTTC	CASSQSNSPSGANVLTF
TRBD1	TRBV7-2	few	TRBJ2-7	TGTGCCAGCAGAGTACAGGGGGCGCGGGACTACGAGCAGTACTTC	CASRVQGARDYEQYF
-	TRBV20-1	-	TRBJ1-2	TGCAGTGCTGGGGCGGGGGGGAGCTATGGCTACACCTTC	CSAGAGGSYGYTF
-	TRBV20-1	-	TRBJ1-4	TGCAGTGCGCCGCCTGGGCAGACTAATGAAAAACTGTTTTTT	CSAPPGQTNEKLFF
-	TRBV5-1	medium-sized	TRBJ1-5	TGCGCCAGCAGCTTGACAGGGTCTCAGCCCCAGCATTTT	CASSLTGSQPQHF
TRBD2	TRBV24-1	-	TRBJ2-5	TGTGCCACCAGTGACCTGGGACGGGGGGGCCGAGAGACCCAGTACTTC	CATSDLGRGGRETQYF